This T cell receptor (beta chain) stems from a study of PD-L1 blockade in urothelial cancer. Study information: Blood was analyzed 3 weeks (second dose) and 6 weeks after treatment start. Median T cell yield from blood was fewer than 150,000. Broader study findings: Blood clones associated with the tumor expanded more at 3 weeks in durable-benefit patients.

In each PCR, synthetic TCR analog templates were spiked in. Some clones are missing from TCRdb's copy, which holds only in-frame ones; the method was immunoSEQ multiplex PCR. The sample carries roughly 100,000 clones, approximately 87% recorded once. As for this clone: Its specificity is unknown. Other nucleotide sequences from this sample produce the same CDR3.

The CDR3 runs to 13 residues. J gave up 3 bases and V 6 bases, and 5 bases lay outside the gene matches. Germline CDR1 MNHEY, CDR2 SVGAGI. The time point: peripheral blood 6 weeks after treatment start. The receptor was derived from a man aged 65 to 79 with urothelial cancer. This specimen consisted of PBMCs, obtained around atezolizumab (anti-PD-L1) treatment. The chain combines TRBV6-5 with TRBJ2-7; 7 bases match TRBD1. The CDR3 spells CASRPSGGYEQYF. The CDR3 nucleotides are TGTGCCAGCAGACCCTCAGGGGGCTACGAGCAGTACTTC.